A selection of T cell receptor beta chains follows, all from one sample in a study of blood T cell repertoires in COVID-19. This table comes from immunoSEQ multiplex PCR, and its TCRdb copy is limited to in-frame clones, with some not included. Here the sample spans 20,000 to 30,000 clones, 80% to 95% being singletons. The specimen sequenced was peripheral blood. These receptors were collected from a human donor in a cohort sampled during active COVID-19. Each CDR3 is given with its conserved first and last residue. The D gene is left open where the match is weak. The size field is filled for only some rows; it gives once, few, many or a size class.

v_call	j_call	clone_size	d_call	cdr3_nt	cdr3_aa
TRBV28	TRBJ2-2	.	TRBD2	TGTGCCAGCTCAAGCGGGGGCTCGAACACCGGGGAGCTGTTTTTT	CASSSGGSNTGELFF
TRBV11-3	TRBJ1-4	.	TRBD1	TGTGCCAGCAGCCCCCTCCAGGGGGTGGGTGAAAAACTGTTTTTT	CASSPLQGVGEKLFF
TRBV21-1	TRBJ2-1	.	.	TGTGCCAGCACGATTCCGGGGGAGAGGGACAATGAGCAGTTCTTC	CASTIPGERDNEQFF
TRBV27	TRBJ1-4	.	.	TGTGCCAGCAGTCCCCTCGGGGGTGAGGAGGAAAAACTGTTTTTT	CASSPLGGEEEKLFF
TRBV5-1	TRBJ2-1	.	TRBD2	TGCGCCAGCAGCCTAGGGACTAGCGGGATTAAGGAGTTCTTC	CASSLGTSGIKEFF
TRBV11-1	TRBJ2-1	.	TRBD2	TGTGCCAGCAGCTCCTGGAGCGGGAGCTCCTACAATGAGCAGTTCTTC	CASSSWSGSSYNEQFF
TRBV5-1	TRBJ2-7	.	.	TGCGCCAGCAGCTTGGTGAGAAATTCCTACGAGCAGTACTTC	CASSLVRNSYEQYF
TRBV7-2	TRBJ1-1	.	TRBD1	TGTGCCAGCAGCTTGGACAGGCTGAACACTGAAGCTTTCTTT	CASSLDRLNTEAFF
TRBV12-3/TRBV12-4	TRBJ1-5	.	.	TGTGCCAGCAGTTACGGGAATCAGCCCCAGCATTTT	CASSYGNQPQHF
TRBV29-1	TRBJ2-2	.	TRBD1	TGCAGCGTTGAGGCAGGGGGCTCGAACACCGGGGAGCTGTTTTTT	CSVEAGGSNTGELFF
TRBV2	TRBJ1-2	once	TRBD1	TGTGCCAGCAGCGGGGACAGCTTAAGGCTTGGCTACACCTTC	CASSGDSLRLGYTF
TRBV12-3/TRBV12-4	TRBJ2-7	once	.	TGTGCCAGCAGCCCCCTACTTTTTTACGAGCAGTACTTC	CASSPLLFYEQYF
TRBV5-4	TRBJ2-3	once	TRBD2	TGTGCCAGCAGCCTGGGACTAGCGGGAGAGACAGATACGCAGTATTTT	CASSLGLAGETDTQYF
TRBV9	TRBJ2-3	.	TRBD2	TGTGCCAGCAGCGTAAGGCTAGCGGGGGGAGATACGCAGTATTTT	CASSVRLAGGDTQYF
TRBV5-8	TRBJ1-3	.	.	TGTGCCAGCCGCAGGCGGGGTTCGGGAAACACCATATATTTT	CASRRRGSGNTIYF
TRBV28	TRBJ2-7	.	.	TGTGCCAGCAGTTTCAACCCTCTGGGCCCCTACGAGCAGTACTTC	CASSFNPLGPYEQYF
TRBV3-1/TRBV3-2	TRBJ1-3	.	.	TGTGCCAGCAGCCAAGTCGGACAGAGAATTATTGGAAACACCATATATTTT	CASSQVGQRIIGNTIYF
TRBV1	TRBJ2-7	.	.	TGCACCAGCAGCTCCCGACTAGCGGTTTTCTACGAGCAGTACTTC	CTSSSRLAVFYEQYF
TRBV29-1	TRBJ2-5	.	TRBD2	TGCAGCGGAACCTCCGGGACTAGCCAAGAGACCCAGTACTTC	CSGTSGTSQETQYF
TRBV5-1	TRBJ1-4	.	.	TGCGCCAGCAGCTTGGGAGCCCCTAATGAAAAACTGTTTTTT	CASSLGAPNEKLFF
TRBV21-1	TRBJ2-3	.	.	TGTGCCAGCAGCAAATTCACCAGGCCGGCGGGAGGGTCTACAGATACGCAGTATTTT	CASSKFTRPAGGSTDTQYF
TRBV24-1	TRBJ1-2	.	TRBD1	TGTGCCACCAGTGATCCAGGGGGCAATGGCTATGGCTACACCTTC	CATSDPGGNGYGYTF
TRBV7-2	TRBJ1-5	.	.	TGTGCCAGCTCGCGGGTGGGCAGCAATCAGCCCCAGCATTTT	CASSRVGSNQPQHF
TRBV6-2/TRBV6-3	TRBJ2-1	.	.	TGTGCCAGCAGTGGACAACCGGGACTGGAAATTAATGAGCAGTTCTTC	CASSGQPGLEINEQFF
TRBV7-9	TRBJ1-1	.	.	TGTGCCAGCAGCCGTACTACAGGGTTAGGTGCTGAAGCTTTCTTT	CASSRTTGLGAEAFF
TRBV7-9	TRBJ2-5	.	TRBD2	TGTGCCAGCAGCTCCCGGGAGGGAGGCTGGGTAGAGACCCAGTACTTC	CASSSREGGWVETQYF
TRBV11-2	TRBJ2-7	once	.	TGTGCCAGCAGCTTAGGGAGACCCCCCTACGAGCAGTACTTC	CASSLGRPPYEQYF
TRBV29-1	TRBJ2-3	.	.	TGCAGCGTCGTCAGGGGCACAGATACGCAGTATTTT	CSVVRGTDTQYF
TRBV5-5	TRBJ1-5	.	.	TGTGCCAGCAGCTTAGGGGGTTATAGCAATCAGCCCCAGCATTTT	CASSLGGYSNQPQHF
TRBV29-1	TRBJ2-1	.	.	TGCAGCGTTGGGGCAGGGGAAGGCAATGAGCAGTTCTTC	CSVGAGEGNEQFF
TRBV28	TRBJ2-1	.	.	TGTGCCAGCAGCGGGGCGTTCGGGACTAAATTATCGGGGGGCTTTGAGCAGTTCTTC	CASSGAFGTKLSGGFEQFF
TRBV10-3	TRBJ2-2	.	TRBD2	TGTGCCACCACTAGCGGCACCGGGGAGCTGTTTTTT	CATTSGTGELFF
TRBV30	TRBJ2-7	.	TRBD1	TGTGCCTGGAGCAAACAGGGGGCTGTCTACGAGCAGTACTTC	CAWSKQGAVYEQYF
TRBV7-3	TRBJ2-5	.	TRBD2	TGTGCCAGCAGCCTCTCCAGCGGGGGTCAAGAGACCCAGTACTTC	CASSLSSGGQETQYF
TRBV30	TRBJ1-1	.	TRBD1	TGTGCCTTTTCTCTCAGGGGGCTTGTAGACGCGAGCTTT	CAFSLRGLVDASF
TRBV5-8	TRBJ2-7	.	.	TGTGCCAGCAGCACGGGACACGTTTCCTACGAGCAGTACTTC	CASSTGHVSYEQYF
TRBV4-1	TRBJ2-5	.	.	TGCGCCAGCAGCCACCCGCAAGAGACCCAGTACTTC	CASSHPQETQYF
TRBV5-5	TRBJ1-2	.	TRBD1	TGTGCCAGCAGCTTCCTTCTAGGGACAGACATCTATGGCTACACCTTC	CASSFLLGTDIYGYTF
TRBV2	TRBJ2-7	.	TRBD1	TGTGCCAGCAGTTTGGGACAGCCGACCTACGAGCAGTACTTC	CASSLGQPTYEQYF
TRBV11-2	TRBJ1-6	.	.	TGTGCCAGCAGCTTTGGGACAACGGATTCACCCCTCCACTTT	CASSFGTTDSPLHF
TRBV25-1	TRBJ1-3	.	TRBD1	TGTGCCAGCAGTGAATTTCGACAGGGACGGTCCTCTGGAAACACCATATATTTT	CASSEFRQGRSSGNTIYF
TRBV20-1	TRBJ2-3	.	TRBD2	TGCAGTGCTAGTACCGTGTTGGCGGGAGGGCCGGAGGCAGATACGCAGTATTTT	CSASTVLAGGPEADTQYF
TRBV3-1/TRBV3-2	TRBJ2-7	.	.	TGTGCCAGCCGGAGAGGGGGAACCTACGAGCAGTACTTC	CASRRGGTYEQYF
TRBV6-5	TRBJ1-1	few	TRBD1	TGCGGTTCCGGGACAGGGCTCCACACTGAAGCTTTCTTT	CGSGTGLHTEAFF
TRBV7-6	TRBJ1-5	.	.	TGTGCCAGCAGCCCACAGACAGGAACTAGCAATCAGCCCCAGCATTTT	CASSPQTGTSNQPQHF
TRBV5-8	TRBJ1-1	.	.	TGTGCCAGCAGCTTCTCCACTGAAGCTTTCTTT	CASSFSTEAFF
TRBV5-4	TRBJ1-3	.	.	TGTGCCAGCAGCTTGTTGGGGGGAAGCTCTGGAAACACCATATATTTT	CASSLLGGSSGNTIYF
TRBV11-3	TRBJ2-7	.	.	TGTGCCAGCAGCTTAAGCGGCTACGAGCAGTACTTC	CASSLSGYEQYF
TRBV28	TRBJ1-5	few	TRBD1	TGTGCCAGCCGGACAGGTTTTAATCAGCCCCAGCATTTT	CASRTGFNQPQHF
TRBV5-1	TRBJ2-4	.	TRBD1	TGCGCCAGCAGCCTACCCGACAGGGGTGTATCCAAAAACATTCAGTACTTC	CASSLPDRGVSKNIQYF
TRBV5-6	TRBJ2-1	.	TRBD2	TGTGCCAGCAGCCAGAGCGGGAGGTCGGGCAATGAGCAGTTCTTC	CASSQSGRSGNEQFF